This TCR beta chain was captured in a study of neurological immune-mediated disorders. Study observations and caveats: It was HTLV-1-associated myelopathy that showed the most TCR clonal expansion, while multiple sclerosis showed the least, falling below healthy controls.

Ten or more counts support this clonotype. What it binds is unknown. The CDR3 has 14 residues. The germline CDR1 and CDR2 sequences are MNHEY and SVGEGT. V gave up 8 bases and J gave up 0 bases, with 14 bases separating them. TCRdb passed the 5' RACE reads through MiXCR, listing each CDR3 protein once. The sample consists of over 65,000 distinct CDR3 sequences, just over 2.5% of them appearing once. The sample taken for sequencing was PBMCs. The V and J genes are TRBV6-2 or TRBV6-3 and TRBJ2-7; the D is unclear. The clonotype was recovered from a woman in her 30s with multiple sclerosis. The CDR3 here is CASCTNSGSYEQYF. In nucleotides, the CDR3 is TGTGCCAGCTGTACTAACTCCGGCTCCTACGAGCAGTACTTC.